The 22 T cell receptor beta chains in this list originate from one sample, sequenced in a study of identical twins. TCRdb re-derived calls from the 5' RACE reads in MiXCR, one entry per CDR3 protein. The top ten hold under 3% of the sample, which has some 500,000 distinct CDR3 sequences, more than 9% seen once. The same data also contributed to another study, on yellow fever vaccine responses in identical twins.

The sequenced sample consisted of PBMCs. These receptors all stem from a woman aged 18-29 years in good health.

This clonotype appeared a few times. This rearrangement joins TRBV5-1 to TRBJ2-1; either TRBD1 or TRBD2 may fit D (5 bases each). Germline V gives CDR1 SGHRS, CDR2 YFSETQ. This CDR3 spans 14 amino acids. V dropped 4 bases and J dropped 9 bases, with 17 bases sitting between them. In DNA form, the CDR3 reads TGCGCCAGCAGCCCGAAGTGGGGGTCGGTTGAGCAGTTCTTC. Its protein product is CASSPKWGSVEQFF. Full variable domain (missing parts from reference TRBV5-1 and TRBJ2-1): KAGVTQTPRYLIKTRGQQVTLSCSPISGHRSVSWYQQTPGQGLQFLFEYFSETQRNKGNFPGRFSGRQFSNSRSEMNVSTLELGDSALYLCASSPKWGSVEQFFGPGTRLTVL.

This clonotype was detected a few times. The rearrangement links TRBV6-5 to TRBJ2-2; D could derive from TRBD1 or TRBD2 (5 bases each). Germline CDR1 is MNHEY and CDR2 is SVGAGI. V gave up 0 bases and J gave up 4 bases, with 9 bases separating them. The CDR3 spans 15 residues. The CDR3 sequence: CASSYSRGLTGELFF. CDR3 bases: TGTGCCAGCAGTTACTCGAGGGGCCTCACCGGGGAGCTGTTTTTT.

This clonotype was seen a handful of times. The CDR3 region is CATSSRTGFGETQYF. CDR3 in DNA: TGTGCCACCAGCTCAAGGACAGGGTTTGGAGAGACCCAGTACTTC. The rearrangement links TRBV15 to TRBJ2-5; 8 positions match TRBD1. This CDR3 has 15 amino acids. The junction had 9 bases not matched to a gene; V was cut back by 5 bases and J by 4 bases. Germline V gene sequence: CDR1 LNHNV, CDR2 YYDKDF (reference sequence).

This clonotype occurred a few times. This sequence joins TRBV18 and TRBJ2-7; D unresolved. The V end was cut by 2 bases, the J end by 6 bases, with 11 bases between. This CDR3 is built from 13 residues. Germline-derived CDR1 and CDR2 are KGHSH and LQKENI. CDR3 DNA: TGTGCCAGCTCACCATCCCTGTGGGCCGAGCAGTACTTC. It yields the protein CASSPSLWAEQYF.

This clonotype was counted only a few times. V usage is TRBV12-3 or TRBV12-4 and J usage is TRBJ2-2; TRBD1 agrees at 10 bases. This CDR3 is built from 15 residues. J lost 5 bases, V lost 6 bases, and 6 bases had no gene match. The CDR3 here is CASSLDRGRTGELFF. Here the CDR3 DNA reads TGTGCCAGCAGCCTCGACAGGGGGCGGACCGGGGAGCTGTTTTTT.

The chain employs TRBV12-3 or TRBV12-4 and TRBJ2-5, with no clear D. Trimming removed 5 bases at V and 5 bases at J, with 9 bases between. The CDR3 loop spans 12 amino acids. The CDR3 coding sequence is TGTGCCAGCAGTAGGATTGGGGAGACCCAGTACTTC. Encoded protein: CASSRIGETQYF.

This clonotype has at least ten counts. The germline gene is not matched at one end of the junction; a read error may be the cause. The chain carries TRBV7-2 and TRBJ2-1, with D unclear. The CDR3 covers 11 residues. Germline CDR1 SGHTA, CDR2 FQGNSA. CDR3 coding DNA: TGTGCCAGCAGTTTAGCCAATGAGCAGTTCTTC. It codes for CASSLANEQFF.

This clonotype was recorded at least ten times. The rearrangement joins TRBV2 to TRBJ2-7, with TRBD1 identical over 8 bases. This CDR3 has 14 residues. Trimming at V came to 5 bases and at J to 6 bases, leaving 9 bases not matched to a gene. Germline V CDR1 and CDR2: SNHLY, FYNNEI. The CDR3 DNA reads TGTGCCAGCAGTTGGGTAGGACAGGGAGGCGAGCAGTACTTC. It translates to CASSWVGQGGEQYF.

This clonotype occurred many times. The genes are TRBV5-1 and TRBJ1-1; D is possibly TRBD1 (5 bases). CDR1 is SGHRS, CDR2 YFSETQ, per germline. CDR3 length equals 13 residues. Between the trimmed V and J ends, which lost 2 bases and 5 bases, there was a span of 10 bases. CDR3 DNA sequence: TGCGCCAGCAGCTTCAGGGAAGGTACTGAAGCTTTCTTT. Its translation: CASSFREGTEAFF.

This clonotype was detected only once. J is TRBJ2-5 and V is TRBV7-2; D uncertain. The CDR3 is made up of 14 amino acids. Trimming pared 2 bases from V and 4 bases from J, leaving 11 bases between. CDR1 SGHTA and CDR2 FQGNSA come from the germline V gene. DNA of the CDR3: TGTGCCAGCAGCTTATGGGTCCCCCCAGAGACCCAGTACTTC. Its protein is CASSLWVPPETQYF.

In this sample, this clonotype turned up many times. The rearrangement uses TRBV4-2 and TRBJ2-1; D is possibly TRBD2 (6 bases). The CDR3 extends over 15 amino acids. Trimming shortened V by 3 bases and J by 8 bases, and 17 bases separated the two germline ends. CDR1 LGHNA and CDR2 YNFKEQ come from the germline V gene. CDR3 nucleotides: TGTGCCAGCAGCCAGGAGGTAGCGGAATGGCATGAGCAGTTCTTC. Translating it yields CASSQEVAEWHEQFF.

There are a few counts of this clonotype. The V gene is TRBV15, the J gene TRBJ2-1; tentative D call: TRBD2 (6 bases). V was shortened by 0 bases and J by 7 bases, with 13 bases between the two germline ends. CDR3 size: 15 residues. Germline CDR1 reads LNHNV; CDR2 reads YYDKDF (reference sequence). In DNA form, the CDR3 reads TGTGCCACCAGCAGAGATTTGGGGGGAACGAATGAGCAGTTCTTC. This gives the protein CATSRDLGGTNEQFF.

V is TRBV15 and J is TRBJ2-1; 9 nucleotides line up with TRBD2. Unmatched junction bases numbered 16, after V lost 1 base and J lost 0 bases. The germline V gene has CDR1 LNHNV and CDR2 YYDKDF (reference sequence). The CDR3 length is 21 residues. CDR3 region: CATSRVQFLASGDRSYNEQFF. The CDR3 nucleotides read TGTGCCACCAGCAGAGTTCAGTTTTTGGCTAGCGGGGACCGCTCCTACAATGAGCAGTTCTTC. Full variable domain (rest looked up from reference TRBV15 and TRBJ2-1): DAMVIQNPRYQVTQFGKPVTLSCSQTLNHNVMYWYQQKSSQAPKLLFHYYDKDFNNEADTPDNFQSRRPNTSFCFLDIRSPGLGDTAMYLCATSRVQFLASGDRSYNEQFFGPGTRLTVL.

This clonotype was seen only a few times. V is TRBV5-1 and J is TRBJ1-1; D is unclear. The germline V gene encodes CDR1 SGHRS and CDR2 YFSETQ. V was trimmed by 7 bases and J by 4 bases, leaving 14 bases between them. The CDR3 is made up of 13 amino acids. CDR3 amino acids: CASFVDGGTEAFF. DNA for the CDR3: TGCGCCAGCTTCGTAGATGGTGGCACTGAAGCTTTCTTT. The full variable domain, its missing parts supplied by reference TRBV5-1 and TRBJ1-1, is KAGVTQTPRYLIKTRGQQVTLSCSPISGHRSVSWYQQTPGQGLQFLFEYFSETQRNKGNFPGRFSGRQFSNSRSEMNVSTLELGDSALYLCASFVDGGTEAFFGQGTRLTVV.

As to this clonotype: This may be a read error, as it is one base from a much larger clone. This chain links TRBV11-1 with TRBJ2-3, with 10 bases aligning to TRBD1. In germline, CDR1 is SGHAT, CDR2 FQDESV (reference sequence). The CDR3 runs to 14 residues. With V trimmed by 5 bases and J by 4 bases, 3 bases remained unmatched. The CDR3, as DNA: TGTGCCAGCAGCACGACAGGGGGCGCAGATACGCAGTATTTT. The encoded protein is CASSTTGGADTQYF.

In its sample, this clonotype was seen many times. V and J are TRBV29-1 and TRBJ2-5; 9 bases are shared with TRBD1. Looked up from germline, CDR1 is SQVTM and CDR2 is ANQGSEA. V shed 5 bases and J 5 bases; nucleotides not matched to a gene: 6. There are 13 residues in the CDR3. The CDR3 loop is CSVWDRDVETQYF. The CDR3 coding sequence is TGCAGCGTTTGGGACAGGGACGTCGAGACCCAGTACTTC.

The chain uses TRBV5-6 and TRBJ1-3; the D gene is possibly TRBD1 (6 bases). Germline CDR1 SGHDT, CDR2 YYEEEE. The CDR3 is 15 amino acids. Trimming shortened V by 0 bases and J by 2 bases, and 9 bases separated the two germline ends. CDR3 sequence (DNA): TGTGCCAGCAGCTTGGCGGGGGACACTGGAAACACCATATATTTT. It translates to CASSLAGDTGNTIYF.

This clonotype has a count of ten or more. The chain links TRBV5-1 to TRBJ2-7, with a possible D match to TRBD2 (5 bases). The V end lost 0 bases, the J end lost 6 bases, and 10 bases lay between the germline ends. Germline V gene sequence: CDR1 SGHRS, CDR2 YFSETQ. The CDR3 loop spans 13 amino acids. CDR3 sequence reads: CASSLGPTSEQYF. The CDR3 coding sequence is TGCGCCAGCAGCTTGGGCCCTACTAGCGAGCAGTACTTC.

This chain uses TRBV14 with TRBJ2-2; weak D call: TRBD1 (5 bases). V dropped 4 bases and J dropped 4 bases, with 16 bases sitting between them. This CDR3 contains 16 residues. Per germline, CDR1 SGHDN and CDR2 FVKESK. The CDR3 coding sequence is TGTGCCAGCAGCCCCAGGGCCGGAACACGCACCGGGGAGCTGTTTTTT. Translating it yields CASSPRAGTRTGELFF.

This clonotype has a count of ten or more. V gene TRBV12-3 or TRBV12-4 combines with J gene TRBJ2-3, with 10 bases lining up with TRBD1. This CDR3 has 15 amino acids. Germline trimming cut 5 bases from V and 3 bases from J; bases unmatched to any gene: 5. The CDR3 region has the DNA TGTGCCAGCAGTCAACGACAGGGGGCAACAGATACGCAGTATTTT. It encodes CASSQRQGATDTQYF.

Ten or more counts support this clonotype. CDR3 nucleotides: TGTGCCAGCAGTTTTGGGGAACGGGCGAACACCGGGGAGCTGTTTTTT. Residues: CASSFGERANTGELFF. The V and J genes are TRBV27 and TRBJ2-2; no clear D. Germline-derived CDR1 and CDR2 are MNHEY and SMNVEV (reference sequence). The CDR3 has 16 residues. Between the trimmed V and J ends, which lost 3 bases and 0 bases, there was a span of 11 bases.

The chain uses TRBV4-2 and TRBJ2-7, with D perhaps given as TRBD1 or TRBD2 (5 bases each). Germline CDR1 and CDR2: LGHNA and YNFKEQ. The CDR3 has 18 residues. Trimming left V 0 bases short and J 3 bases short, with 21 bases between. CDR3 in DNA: TGTGCCAGCAGCCAAGATCCCATAGAGGGCCTAGGGGACTACGAGCAGTACTTC. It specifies CASSQDPIEGLGDYEQYF.